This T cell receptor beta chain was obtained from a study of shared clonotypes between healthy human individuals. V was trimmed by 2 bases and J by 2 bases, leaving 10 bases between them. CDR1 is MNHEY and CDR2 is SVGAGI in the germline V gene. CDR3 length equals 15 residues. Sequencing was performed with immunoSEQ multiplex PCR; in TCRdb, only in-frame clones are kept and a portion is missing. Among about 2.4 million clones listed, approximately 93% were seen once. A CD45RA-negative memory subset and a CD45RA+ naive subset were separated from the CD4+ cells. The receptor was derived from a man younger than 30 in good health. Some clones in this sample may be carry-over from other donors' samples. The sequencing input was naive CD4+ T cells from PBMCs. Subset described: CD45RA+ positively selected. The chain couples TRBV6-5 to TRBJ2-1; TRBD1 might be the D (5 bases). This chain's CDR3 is CASSYRGLAYNEQFF. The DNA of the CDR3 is TGTGCCAGCAGTTACAGGGGCCTCGCCTACAATGAGCAGTTCTTC.